This T cell receptor beta chain was recovered during a study of radiation and T cells in renal cell carcinoma. In its sample, this clone was seen a few times. The antigen is not known. Using immunoSEQ multiplex PCR, the repertoire was profiled, and TCRdb retains in-frame clones only, with some absent. The top ten clones hold roughly 9.7% of a sample with approximately 9,400 clones, roughly three fifths of them seen once. This CDR3 region has 14 residues. Germline CDR1 and CDR2: LNHDA and SQIVND (reference sequence). Trimming took 9 bases from V and 4 from J, leaving 15 bases between them. Described treatment: treatment-naive control, cytoreductive nephrectomy. Controls were unirradiated tumors from treatment-naive cytoreductive nephrectomy patients. Findings and limits, study-wide: Irradiated tumors held more dominant CDR3 motifs than control tumors.

The sample in question was tumor tissue, obtained from a patient whose treatment was nephrectomy without radiotherapy. The TCR was taken from a man aged 35 to 55 with renal cell carcinoma. V and J are TRBV19 and TRBJ1-4; maybe TRBD1 (5 bases). The chain's CDR3 is CASRDGHLNEKLFF. CDR3 in DNA: TGTGCCAGCCGCGATGGACACCTTAATGAAAAACTGTTTTTT.